This T cell receptor (beta chain) was sequenced for a study of control samples from healthy donors and cancer patients. The assay was immunoSEQ multiplex PCR, and TCRdb's table has in-frame clones only and misses some. In the table there are about 98,000 clones, around 80% of which are singletons. The CDR3 totals 12 residues. The germline V and J ends were trimmed by 11 bases and 5 bases, with 12 bases remaining between them. The germline V gene has CDR1 SNHLY and CDR2 FYNNEI. This sequence joins TRBV2 and TRBJ2-2; D is possibly TRBD2 (6 bases). Sequencing input: blood. The TCR was taken from a man in his sixties in good health. The CDR3 coding sequence is TGTGCCTACGGCGGGGAGACCGGGGAGCTGTTTTTT. Translation gives CAYGGETGELFF.